These 15 T cell receptor beta chains were sequenced from one sample in a study of CXCR3-negative and CXCR3-positive naive CD8 T cells. Whole-study results and caveats: CXCR3-positive naive cells carried more hydrophobic TRB CDR3s than CXCR3-negative ones.

5' RACE that incorporated UMI labels was used to prepare the TRB cDNA libraries. Using the 5' RACE reads, TCRdb records one entry per CDR3 protein without DNA. This table holds 140,000 to 150,000 distinct CDR3 sequences. Their antigens remain unidentified. Sequencing was performed on naive CXCR3+ CD8+ T cells from blood. This sample's subset: CD45RO-CCR7+CD27+CD95- naive CD8+ T cells expressing CXCR3 (TNR3+). These receptors were collected from a human donor in good health. Some clones in this sample may be carry-over from other donors' samples.

This sequence joins TRBV4-1 and TRBJ2-1; no DNA is available, so the TRBD1 call from TCRdb remains unchecked. The CDR3 sequence is 14 residues long. Germline CDR1 MGHRA, CDR2 YSYEKL. This CDR3 is CASSPGQGDNEQFF.

The chain uses TRBV9 and TRBJ2-7; the D call from TCRdb, TRBD1, cannot be confirmed without DNA. This CDR3 is built from 15 residues. The germline CDR1 and CDR2 sequences are SGDLS and YYNGEE. The CDR3 reads CASSVGTGEASEQYF.

The chain recombines TRBV29-1 with TRBJ2-7; TCRdb selects TRBD1, and the lack of DNA leaves this call unchecked. This CDR3 is built from 13 residues. Germline CDR1 and CDR2: SQVTM and ANQGSEA. CDR3: CSCGGAGSYEQYF.

The CDR3: CASSSGEVTGELFF. The chain has TRBV6-2 or TRBV6-3 and TRBJ2-2; with no DNA, the TCRdb D assignment of TRBD2 cannot be verified. CDR3 size: 14 residues. Germline V gene sequence: CDR1 MNHEY, CDR2 SVGEGT.

The gene calls are TRBV4-3 and TRBJ2-7; TCRdb's assignment of TRBD1 cannot be checked, as there is no DNA. The CDR3 loop spans 16 amino acids. Germline-derived CDR1 and CDR2 are LGHNA and YSLEER. CDR3 region: CASSQDVRGEAYEQYF.

This chain links TRBV7-8 with TRBJ2-2; TCRdb's assignment of TRBD1 cannot be checked, as there is no DNA. Germline V gene sequence: CDR1 SGHVS, CDR2 FQNEAQ. This CDR3 spans 18 amino acids. The chain's CDR3 is CASSQGQGTQRNTGELFF.

The J gene is TRBJ2-3, the V gene TRBV28; the D call of TRBD2 rests on TCRdb alone, since no DNA is present to check it. The CDR3 totals 16 residues. The germline V gene encodes CDR1 MDHEN and CDR2 SYDVKM. Here the CDR3 reads CASSRLLAGAGDTQYF.

The gene calls are TRBV7-3 and TRBJ2-1; TCRdb returns TRBD2, unconfirmable since there is no DNA. The CDR3 sequence is 16 residues long. Germline V gene lookup returns CDR1 SGHTA and CDR2 FQGTGA. The CDR3 region is CASSPGVAGGYNEQFF.

The J gene is TRBJ2-3, the V gene TRBV28; without DNA, the TCRdb call of TRBD2 cannot be checked. Germline V lookup: CDR1 MDHEN, CDR2 SYDVKM. CDR3 size: 15 residues. The CDR3 here is CASSLPGGFTDTQYF.

The V and J genes are TRBV4-2 and TRBJ2-7; TCRdb indicates TRBD1, and absent DNA this call remains unverified. Germline V gene sequence: CDR1 LGHNA, CDR2 YNFKEQ. This CDR3 spans 12 amino acids. The CDR3 protein is CASSPGGDEQYF.

J is TRBJ2-5 and V is TRBV18. CDR1 is KGHSH and CDR2 is LQKENI in the germline V gene. The CDR3 consists of 13 residues. Here the CDR3 reads CASSPPQRETQYF.

CDR3 protein: CASSAPVTESLFPDTQYF. The chain joins TRBV28 to TRBJ2-3; TCRdb indicates TRBD1, and absent DNA this call remains unverified. Germline V CDR1 and CDR2: MDHEN, SYDVKM. This CDR3 has 18 amino acids.

The chain has TRBV12-3 or TRBV12-4 and TRBJ2-5. CDR3 length: 13 residues. Here the CDR3 reads CASSSIPFKTQYF.

The chain has TRBV29-1 and TRBJ2-2. This CDR3 contains 14 residues. Germline CDR1 reads SQVTM; CDR2 reads ANQGSEA. The CDR3 sequence: CSVLMDANTGELFF.

J is TRBJ2-2 and V is TRBV5-1; lacking DNA, the TRBD2 call made by TCRdb goes unchecked. The germline gives CDR1 SGHRS, CDR2 YFSETQ. The CDR3 has 15 amino acids. This chain's CDR3 is CASSPFAGGSGELFF. Looking up the rest from reference TRBV5-1 and TRBJ2-2 gives the full variable domain: KAGVTQTPRYLIKTRGQQVTLSCSPISGHRSVSWYQQTPGQGLQFLFEYFSETQRNKGNFPGRFSGRQFSNSRSEMNVSTLELGDSALYLCASSPFAGGSGELFFGEGSRLTVL.